This T cell receptor beta chain comes out of a study of tumor and adjacent non-tumor tissue in lung cancer. Study information: The cohort had roughly 12 adenocarcinoma, a couple of squamous cell and 1 small cell patients. The patients, 10 men and five or six women, were roughly 30 to 80 with stage I to III disease. Whole-study results and caveats: Tumor tissue had significantly higher TCR diversity than normal lung.

CDR3 size: 15 residues. From germline, CDR1 is SGHAT and CDR2 FQDESV (reference sequence). This sample's RNA came from whole unsorted tissue. The normal lung tissue was taken more than 3 cm from the tumor edge. A modified ARM-PCR protocol with three rounds of nested PCR amplified TCRbeta. Each CDR3 protein is one row after TCRdb ran MiXCR on the multiplex PCR reads. In the table there are about 80,000 distinct CDR3 sequences, approximately 80% of which are singletons. With respect to this clonotype: Its antigen is not identified. The junction differs from germline at one of its ends, possibly a read error.

This clonotype was obtained from a man aged 55 to 70 with non-small cell lung cancer. Sequencing was performed on distant non-tumor lung tissue. The rearrangement links TRBV11-1 to TRBJ2-2; 7 nucleotides align to TRBD2. The DNA of the CDR3 is TGTGCCAGCAACTTAGGCGGGAGAAGCACCGGCCAGCTGTTTTTT. This encodes CASNLGGRSTGQLFF. The variable domain in full, completed from reference TRBV11-1 and TRBJ2-2, reads EAEVAQSPRYKITEKSQAVAFWCDPISGHATLYWYRQILGQGPELLVQFQDESVVDDSQLPKDRFSAERLKGVDSTLKIQPAELGDSAMYLCASNLGGRSTGQLFFGEGSRLTVL.